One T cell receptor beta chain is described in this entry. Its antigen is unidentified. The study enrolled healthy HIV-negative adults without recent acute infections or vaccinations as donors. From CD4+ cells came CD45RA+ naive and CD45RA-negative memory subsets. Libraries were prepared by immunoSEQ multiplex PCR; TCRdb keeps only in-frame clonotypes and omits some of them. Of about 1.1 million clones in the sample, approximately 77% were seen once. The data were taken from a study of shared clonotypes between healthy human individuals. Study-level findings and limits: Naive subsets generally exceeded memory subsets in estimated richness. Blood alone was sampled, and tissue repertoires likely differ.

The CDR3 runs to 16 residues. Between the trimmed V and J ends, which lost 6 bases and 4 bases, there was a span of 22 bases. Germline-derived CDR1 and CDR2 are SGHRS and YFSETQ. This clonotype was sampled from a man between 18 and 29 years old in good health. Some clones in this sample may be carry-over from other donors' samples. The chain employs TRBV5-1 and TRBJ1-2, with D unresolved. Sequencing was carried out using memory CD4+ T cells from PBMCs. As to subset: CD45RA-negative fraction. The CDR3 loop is CASKSFPGPLGYGYTF. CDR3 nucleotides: TGCGCCAGCAAGTCGTTTCCGGGTCCACTTGGCTATGGCTACACCTTC.